A single sample gave rise to the 21 T cell receptor beta chains below, sequenced in a study of blood T cell repertoires in COVID-19. Libraries were prepared by immunoSEQ multiplex PCR; TCRdb keeps only in-frame clonotypes and omits some of them. The sample holds about 80,000 clones; 80% to 85% are singletons and the top ten take approximately 33%. Sequenced material: peripheral blood. All receptors derive from a woman aged 70-85 years with acute or convalescent COVID-19.

The CDR3 coding sequence is TGTGCCAGCAGGGGGACGGTAGCGGTAACCGGGGAGCTGTTTTTT. Protein: CASRGTVAVTGELFF. This chain links TRBV6-5 with TRBJ2-2, with a weak D call TRBD2 (6 bases). CDR1 is MNHEY and CDR2 is SVGAGI in the germline V gene. This CDR3 is 15 amino acids long. The V gene lost 6 bases and the J gene lost 5 bases, with 16 bases spanning the gap.

The chain employs TRBV24-1 and TRBJ2-3; 8 bases are shared with TRBD2. V trimming: 7 bases; J trimming: 2 bases; junction bases outside the gene matches: 13. There are 17 residues in the CDR3. Germline CDR1 and CDR2: KGHDR and SFDVKD. Here the CDR3 DNA reads TGTGCCACCAGCGAAACCCCACGGGAGGGCCCCACAGATACGCAGTATTTT. It codes for CATSETPREGPTDTQYF.

The chain couples TRBV5-1 to TRBJ2-1; TRBD2 matches at 7 bases. The germline CDR1 and CDR2 sequences are SGHRS and YFSETQ. The V and J ends lost 4 bases and 3 bases, in that order; junction bases with no gene match: 13. CDR3 length: 17 amino acids. The CDR3 loop is CASSKGRGSVLYNEQFF. As DNA, the CDR3 is TGCGCCAGCAGCAAAGGGCGGGGGTCAGTTCTCTACAATGAGCAGTTCTTC.

A single count supports this clone. The V gene is TRBV7-2, the J gene TRBJ2-2, with D perhaps matching TRBD2 (5 bases). This CDR3 comprises 17 residues. Germline CDR1 reads SGHTA; CDR2 reads FQGNSA. Trimming stripped 4 bases from V and 5 bases from J, with 20 bases between. The DNA for the CDR3 is TGTGCCAGCAGCTCCGCTGCCGGGGATTACGGGACCGGGGAGCTGTTTTTT. It encodes CASSSAAGDYGTGELFF. Full variable domain (remainder filled in from reference TRBV7-2 and TRBJ2-2): GAGVSQSPSNKVTEKGKDVELRCDPISGHTALYWYRQSLGQGLEFLIYFQGNSAPDKSGLPSDRFSAERTGGSVSTLTIQRTQQEDSAVYLCASSSAAGDYGTGELFFGEGSRLTVL.

The chain recombines TRBV18 with TRBJ1-1, with D maybe TRBD1 (6 bases). CDR3 length: 14 residues. Germline V gene sequence: CDR1 KGHSH, CDR2 LQKENI. V lost 5 bases, J lost 5 bases, and 15 bases lay in between. CDR3 DNA: TGTGCCAGCTCAACTAAACAGGGCCAAACTGAAGCTTTCTTT. Its protein product is CASSTKQGQTEAFF.

The chain joins TRBV28 to TRBJ1-6; 7 bases agree with TRBD1. With V trimmed by 5 bases and J by 1 base, 17 bases remained unmatched. The CDR3 sequence is 20 residues long. CDR1 MDHEN and CDR2 SYDVKM come from the germline V gene. The CDR3 sequence is CASSSFTSSGGGSYNSPLHF. CDR3 in DNA: TGTGCCAGCAGTAGCTTTACATCTTCAGGGGGTGGTTCCTATAATTCACCCCTCCACTTT.

The CDR3 bases are TGTGCCAGCTCCGGAGGGCTAGGGGAGTACAATGAGCAGTTCTTC. Its translation is CASSGGLGEYNEQFF. This chain joins TRBV6-5 and TRBJ2-1, with D perhaps matching TRBD2 (6 bases). CDR1 MNHEY and CDR2 SVGAGI come from the germline V gene. There are 15 residues in the CDR3. Trimming removed 8 bases at V and 4 bases at J, with 18 bases between.

The chain couples TRBV5-1 to TRBJ1-2; the match to TRBD1 covers 9 bases. CDR1 and CDR2 (germline): SGHRS, YFSETQ. Trimming cost V 3 bases and J 5 bases; bases outside gene matches: 5. CDR3 size: 14 residues. CDR3 region: CASSSGTGQYGYTF. CDR3 nucleotide sequence: TGCGCCAGCAGCTCCGGGACAGGGCAATATGGCTACACCTTC.

This clone was seen just once. The CDR3 here is CASSLFGTGLETQYF. In DNA, the CDR3 is TGCGCCAGCAGCTTGTTTGGGACAGGGCTGGAGACCCAGTACTTC. The V and J genes are TRBV5-1 and TRBJ2-5, with 9 bases lining up with TRBD1. Trimming took 1 base from V and 5 from J; bases not matched to a gene: 6. This CDR3 has 15 residues. Per germline, CDR1 SGHRS and CDR2 YFSETQ.

The V gene is TRBV4-2, the J gene TRBJ2-5, with TRBD2 matching over 16 bases. The length of the CDR3 is 19 residues. Germline trimming cut 1 base from V and 5 bases from J; bases unmatched to any gene: 10. Germline-derived CDR1 and CDR2 are LGHNA and YNFKEQ. The CDR3 loop reads CASSQGHGTSGRAGETQYF. The CDR3, as DNA: TGTGCCAGCAGCCAAGGTCATGGGACTAGCGGGAGGGCCGGGGAGACCCAGTACTTC.

This clone was counted a few times. The V call is TRBV14, the J call TRBJ2-7; D uncertain. Trimming shortened V by 4 bases and J by 4 bases, and 11 bases separated the two germline ends. Per germline, CDR1 SGHDN and CDR2 FVKESK. The CDR3 runs to 13 residues. In nucleotides, the CDR3 is TGTGCCAGCAGCCCCATTCTACAGTACGAGCAGTACTTC. Translating gives CASSPILQYEQYF.

This sequence joins TRBV20-1 and TRBJ2-5; maybe TRBD1 (6 bases). Germline V lookup: CDR1 DFQATT, CDR2 SNEGSKA (reference sequence). The CDR3 is 12 amino acids. V lost 3 bases and J 9 bases, leaving 14 bases between the germline ends. The CDR3: CSASLQGTAQYF. The CDR3 region has the DNA TGCAGTGCTAGTCTCCAGGGGACGGCCCAGTACTTC.

V is TRBV29-1 and J is TRBJ2-7; maybe TRBD1 (6 bases). The V and J ends lost 0 bases and 5 bases respectively, with 11 bases between them. The CDR3 is 13 residues long. Germline V gene lookup returns CDR1 SQVTM and CDR2 ANQGSEA. In nucleotides, the CDR3 is TGCAGCGTTGAAGATCCCGACAGGCACGAGCAGTACTTC. Its translation: CSVEDPDRHEQYF.

This chain uses TRBV7-9 with TRBJ1-3, with a weak D call TRBD1 (6 bases). CDR1 is SEHNR and CDR2 is FQNEAQ in the germline V gene (reference sequence). The CDR3 is made up of 16 amino acids. V shed 5 bases and J shed 2 bases, with 16 bases lying between them. The CDR3 DNA is TGTGCCAGCAGCCAGTTTCGGGGGGCTACTGGAAACACCATATATTTT. Translation gives CASSQFRGATGNTIYF.

The V call is TRBV20-1, the J call TRBJ2-5, with 9 bases identical to TRBD1. Germline V gene data show CDR1 as DFQATT and CDR2 as SNEGSKA (reference sequence). This CDR3 contains 13 residues. Unmatched junction bases numbered 4, after V lost 3 bases and J lost 5 bases. The CDR3 region has the DNA TGCAGTGCTAGTTGGACAGGGGTTGAGACCCAGTACTTC. Protein sequence: CSASWTGVETQYF.

This sequence joins TRBV19 and TRBJ2-1; no clear D gene. V was cut by 3 bases and J by 5 bases, with 11 bases left in between. The length of the CDR3 is 14 residues. Germline lookup yields CDR1 LNHDA and CDR2 SQIVND (reference sequence). CDR3 in DNA: TGTGCCAGTAGTATTGACTCCGGAGACAATGAGCAGTTCTTC. Residues: CASSIDSGDNEQFF.

The V and J genes are TRBV10-1 and TRBJ2-7; 7 bases line up with TRBD1. Germline lookup yields CDR1 WNHNN and CDR2 SYGVQD (reference sequence). Unmatched junction bases numbered 11, after V lost 7 bases and J lost 2 bases. This CDR3 spans 15 amino acids. CDR3 DNA: TGCGCCAGCATTATTTTGGGACAGTTAACCTACGAGCAGTACTTC. This gives the protein CASIILGQLTYEQYF.

The chain uses TRBV6-5 and TRBJ1-6; no definite D call. This CDR3 comprises 13 residues. V lost 4 bases to trimming and J lost 14 bases, with 15 bases between them. From germline, CDR1 is MNHEY and CDR2 SVGAGI. CDR3 sequence reads: CASSFGEGLTLHF. In nucleotides, the CDR3 is TGTGCCAGCAGTTTTGGGGAGGGCCTCACCCTCCACTTT.

This clone appeared a single time. This chain links TRBV19 with TRBJ1-1; possibly TRBD1 for D (6 bases). Trimming pared 7 bases from V and 5 bases from J, leaving 23 bases between. There are 16 residues in the CDR3. Per germline, CDR1 LNHDA and CDR2 SQIVND (reference sequence). In nucleotides, the CDR3 is TGTGCCAGTAATTATGACGGGACACGGGCAAAGACTGAAGCTTTCTTT. Translation: CASNYDGTRAKTEAFF. The whole variable domain, remainder taken from reference TRBV19 and TRBJ1-1, is DGGITQSPKYLFRKEGQNVTLSCEQNLNHDAMYWYRQDPGQGLRLIYYSQIVNDFQKGDIAEGYSVSREKKESFPLTVTSAQKNPTAFYLCASNYDGTRAKTEAFFGQGTRLTVV.

V is TRBV6-5 and J is TRBJ2-2, with 7 bases identical to TRBD1. The V gene's germline CDR1 is MNHEY and CDR2 SVGAGI. The CDR3 extends over 14 amino acids. V dropped 4 bases and J dropped 7; count of bases not matched to a gene: 6. CDR3 bases: TGTGCCAGCAGTTTTGACAGGGAAATCGGGGAGCTGTTTTTT. Translated, it gives CASSFDREIGELFF.

The V call is TRBV5-1, the J call TRBJ1-2; D may be TRBD1 (6 bases). CDR1 and CDR2 from the germline V gene are SGHRS and YFSETQ. The germline V and J ends were trimmed by 4 bases and 4 bases, with 17 bases remaining between them. The CDR3 contains 15 residues. CDR3 bases: TGCGCCAGCAGCCCCACTATAATGGACAGCTATGGCTACACCTTC. It translates to CASSPTIMDSYGYTF.